The 25 T cell receptor beta chains given below trace back to one sample, sequenced in a study of shared clonotypes between healthy human individuals. The assay was immunoSEQ multiplex PCR, and TCRdb's table has in-frame clones only and misses some. This sample has more than 1.2 million clones, with around 98.5% found just once. The sample was naive CD4+ T cells sorted from blood. Subset reported: CD45RA+ positively selected. All receptors derive from a man aged 25-40 years in good health.

This clone was recorded once. The V gene is TRBV18, the J gene TRBJ2-7, with 9 bases identical to TRBD2. V was pared by 10 bases and J by 3 bases, with 7 bases of the junction left unmatched. Looked up from germline, CDR1 is KGHSH and CDR2 is LQKENI. This CDR3 contains 13 residues. The CDR3 region is CATAAGGDYEQYF. The CDR3 coding sequence is TGTGCCACTGCGGCGGGAGGGGACTACGAGCAGTACTTC.

The chain employs TRBV28 and TRBJ1-1; perhaps TRBD1 as D (6 bases). Trimming removed 4 bases at V and 1 base at J, with 13 bases between. The CDR3 runs 15 residues. The germline gives CDR1 MDHEN, CDR2 SYDVKM. CDR3 nucleotide sequence: TGTGCCAGCAGTTCCACAGGGAACGGGAACACTGAAGCTTTCTTT. It yields the protein CASSSTGNGNTEAFF.

This chain joins TRBV4-3 and TRBJ1-2, with 8 bases that match TRBD1. This CDR3 is built from 16 residues. The J segment lost 4 bases and the V segment lost 3 bases, leaving 10 bases of the junction unmatched. Looked up from germline, CDR1 is LGHNA and CDR2 is YSLEER. The CDR3 protein is CASSQNPGGSVYGYTF. DNA for the CDR3: TGCGCCAGCAGCCAGAACCCAGGGGGCTCAGTCTATGGCTACACCTTC.

Concerning this clone: This same CDR3 is encoded by further DNA sequences in the sample. This chain links TRBV5-1 with TRBJ2-5; 7 bases line up with TRBD1. The junction had 3 bases not matched to a gene; V was cut back by 2 bases and J by 2 bases. The CDR3 sequence is 14 residues long. Germline V gene data show CDR1 as SGHRS and CDR2 as YFSETQ. The CDR3 bases are TGCGCCAGCAGCTTAGACAGGGCACAAGAGACCCAGTACTTC. This gives the protein CASSLDRAQETQYF. Supplemented by reference TRBV5-1 and TRBJ2-5, the full variable domain reads KAGVTQTPRYLIKTRGQQVTLSCSPISGHRSVSWYQQTPGQGLQFLFEYFSETQRNKGNFPGRFSGRQFSNSRSEMNVSTLELGDSALYLCASSLDRAQETQYFGPGTRLLVL.

A single count supports this clone. The gene calls are TRBV6-5 and TRBJ1-5, with D tentatively TRBD1 (5 bases). CDR1 is MNHEY and CDR2 is SVGAGI in the germline V gene. The CDR3 runs 13 residues. The V end was cut by 6 bases, the J end by 1 base, with 7 bases between. This CDR3 is CASRPGSNQPQHF. CDR3 coding DNA: TGTGCCAGCAGACCAGGGAGCAATCAGCCCCAGCATTTT.

The chain links TRBV6-5 to TRBJ2-5, with TRBD1 identical over 9 bases. The CDR3 has 15 amino acids. Germline V gene lookup returns CDR1 MNHEY and CDR2 SVGAGI. The V segment lost 3 bases and the J segment 5 bases; nucleotides outside the gene matches: 7. CDR3 bases: TGTGCCAGCAGTTATAGGACAGGGGTAGGGGAGACCCAGTACTTC. Protein product: CASSYRTGVGETQYF.

The chain joins TRBV5-1 to TRBJ2-2, with 12 positions matching TRBD2. CDR1 and CDR2 (germline): SGHRS, YFSETQ. After removal of 5 bases from V and 5 bases from J, the junction contained 13 bases not matched to a gene. This CDR3 spans 18 amino acids. CDR3 in amino acids: CASRSGTSGPVGTGELFF. CDR3 DNA: TGCGCCAGCAGATCCGGGACTAGCGGGCCGGTGGGGACCGGGGAGCTGTTTTTT.

The gene calls are TRBV11-2 and TRBJ2-7; D perhaps matches TRBD1 (6 bases). CDR1 and CDR2 (germline): SGHAT, FQNNGV. The length of the CDR3 is 15 residues. Trimming removed 6 bases at V and 3 bases at J, with 18 bases between. The CDR3 sequence: CASSPTGSGIYEQYF. The CDR3 bases are TGTGCCAGCAGTCCTACAGGGTCGGGGATCTACGAGCAGTACTTC.

The chain joins TRBV19 to TRBJ2-1; 9 bases are a match to TRBD2. The CDR3 sequence is 15 residues long. Unmatched junction bases numbered 10, after V lost 5 bases and J lost 8 bases. CDR1 is LNHDA and CDR2 is SQIVND in the germline V gene (reference sequence). CDR3: CASSLGASGIYEQFF. The DNA of the CDR3 is TGTGCCAGTAGTCTCGGTGCTAGCGGGATATATGAGCAGTTCTTC.

Points on this clone: Other DNA sequences in this specimen translate into the identical CDR3. The chain links TRBV18 to TRBJ2-1; tentatively, D is TRBD1 or TRBD2 (6 bases each). Trimming removed 1 base from V and 8 bases from J, with 9 bases in between. The CDR3 sequence is 13 residues long. Germline V gene data show CDR1 as KGHSH and CDR2 as LQKENI. This CDR3 is CASSPRRGDEQFF. CDR3 nucleotide sequence: TGTGCCAGCTCACCACGAAGGGGGGATGAGCAGTTCTTC.

V and J are TRBV10-3 and TRBJ2-3; D may correspond to TRBD1 or TRBD2 (6 bases each). Germline V CDR1 and CDR2: ENHRY, SYGVKD. The CDR3 runs to 17 residues. Trimming took off 10 bases at V and 3 bases at J, with 26 bases between the two ends. The CDR3 sequence: CATRLGGGPSVTDTQYF. DNA of the CDR3: TGTGCCACCCGCTTAGGAGGGGGGCCTTCGGTTACAGATACGCAGTATTTT.

The chain has TRBV9 and TRBJ2-1, with 11 bases lining up with TRBD2. This CDR3 region has 16 residues. Germline V gene sequence: CDR1 SGDLS, CDR2 YYNGEE. The J segment lost 3 bases and the V segment lost 3 bases, leaving 5 bases of the junction unmatched. The CDR3 reads CASSETGTSGYNEQFF. The CDR3 nucleotides read TGTGCCAGCAGCGAGACCGGGACTAGCGGCTACAATGAGCAGTTCTTC.

A remark on this clone: The sample has other DNA sequences that encode this CDR3 too. This chain links TRBV27 with TRBJ2-2; D remains ambiguous. Germline CDR1 is MNHEY and CDR2 is SMNVEV (reference sequence). The CDR3 is 12 amino acids. Trimming pared 3 bases from V and 5 bases from J, leaving 4 bases between. The CDR3 DNA follows: TGTGCCAGCAGTTTCAGTACCGGGGAGCTGTTTTTT. Translation: CASSFSTGELFF.

The V and J genes are TRBV27 and TRBJ1-1, with 8 bases identical to TRBD1. J was trimmed by 2 bases and V by 6 bases; bases with no gene match: 5. The germline V gene encodes CDR1 MNHEY and CDR2 SMNVEV (reference sequence). The CDR3 is made up of 14 amino acids. The CDR3 sequence is CASSRTGINTEAFF. The DNA for the CDR3 is TGTGCCAGCAGCCGGACAGGGATTAACACTGAAGCTTTCTTT.

The rearrangement links TRBV18 to TRBJ1-5, with 8 bases identical to TRBD1. From germline, CDR1 is KGHSH and CDR2 LQKENI. The CDR3 has 16 amino acids. V shed 8 bases, J shed 5 bases, and the junction held 14 bases outside the gene matches. The CDR3 DNA reads TGTGCCAGCCCGAACCGAGGACAGGGTGATTATCAGCCCCAGCATTTT. This sequence encodes CASPNRGQGDYQPQHF. Looking up the rest from reference TRBV18 and TRBJ1-5 gives the full variable domain: NAGVMQNPRHLVRRRGQEARLRCSPMKGHSHVYWYRQLPEEGLKFMVYLQKENIIDESGMPKERFSAEFPKEGPSILRIQQVVRGDSAAYFCASPNRGQGDYQPQHFGDGTRLSIL.

The genes are TRBV21-1 and TRBJ2-5; the table's D call of TRBD1 was not tested on the DNA. TRBV21-1 is termed a pseudogene. This CDR3 comprises 15 residues. CDR3 sequence reads: CASSHKGADLETQYF. As DNA, the CDR3 is TGTGCCAGCAGCCACAAAGGGGCGGATTTGGAGACCCAGTACTTC.

In DNA, the CDR3 is TGTGCCAGCAGCTCGACTCCGGGAACCCCCGGGGAGCTGTTTTTT. Translation: CASSSTPGTPGELFF. The chain couples TRBV7-2 to TRBJ2-2; a possible D gene is TRBD2 (5 bases). The length of the CDR3 is 15 residues. Trimming shortened V by 4 bases and J by 6 bases, and 15 bases separated the two germline ends. Germline V lookup: CDR1 SGHTA, CDR2 FQGNSA.

This clone was counted a few times. The rearrangement links TRBV7-2 to TRBJ1-5; perhaps TRBD1 as D (5 bases). This CDR3 comprises 13 residues. CDR1 is SGHTA and CDR2 is FQGNSA in the germline V gene. V was clipped by 4 bases and J by 4 bases, with 8 bases between them. The CDR3 protein is CASSSNRNQPQHF. In nucleotides, the CDR3 is TGTGCCAGCAGCTCTAACAGGAATCAGCCCCAGCATTTT. Together with reference TRBV7-2 and TRBJ1-5, the CDR3 gives the full variable domain: GAGVSQSPSNKVTEKGKDVELRCDPISGHTALYWYRQSLGQGLEFLIYFQGNSAPDKSGLPSDRFSAERTGGSVSTLTIQRTQQEDSAVYLCASSSNRNQPQHFGDGTRLSIL.

The chain combines TRBV19 with TRBJ2-3, with no clear D. Trimming took off 6 bases at V and 0 bases at J, with 7 bases between the two ends. The CDR3 sequence is 13 residues long. Germline assignment: CDR1 LNHDA and CDR2 SQIVND (reference sequence). In nucleotides, the CDR3 is TGTGCCAGTAGGTTCAGCAGCACAGATACGCAGTATTTT. It yields the protein CASRFSSTDTQYF.

The chain links TRBV11-3 to TRBJ2-2; D ambiguous. The germline V gene encodes CDR1 SGHNT and CDR2 YENEEA. The CDR3 consists of 15 residues. Trimming pared 5 bases from V and 7 bases from J, leaving 17 bases between. CDR3 sequence reads: CASSPSPVVGGELFF. The CDR3 nucleotides read TGTGCCAGCAGCCCCTCGCCAGTGGTAGGCGGGGAGCTGTTTTTT.

The chain is built from TRBV28 and TRBJ2-5; the D is unclear. In germline, CDR1 is MDHEN, CDR2 SYDVKM. The ends were cut back, 4 bases at V and 5 bases at J, with 17 bases in the middle. The CDR3 totals 15 residues. CDR3 residues: CASSSPEGSRETQYF. As DNA, the CDR3 is TGTGCCAGCAGTTCGCCGGAAGGCAGTCGGGAGACCCAGTACTTC.

This clone was recorded once. This chain connects TRBV6-1 to TRBJ2-1, with 11 bases matching TRBD2. The CDR3 is 19 residues long. The V gene's germline CDR1 is MNHNS and CDR2 SASEGT. Trimming took 0 bases from V and 0 from J; bases not matched to a gene: 7. The DNA of the CDR3 is TGTGCCAGCAGTGAAGCAATAGCGGGAGGGGTCTCCTCCTACAATGAGCAGTTCTTC. Translating it yields CASSEAIAGGVSSYNEQFF.

This chain links TRBV10-3 with TRBJ2-2, with TRBD1 matching over 8 bases. Unmatched junction bases numbered 7, after V lost 2 bases and J lost 5 bases. This CDR3 is built from 16 residues. Per the germline V gene, CDR1 is ENHRY and CDR2 is SYGVKD. The CDR3 coding sequence is TGTGCCATCAGTGAGCTAGTACAGGGGGGTACCGGGGAGCTGTTTTTT. Amino acid sequence: CAISELVQGGTGELFF.

J is TRBJ2-7 and V is TRBV27; TRBD1 agrees at 8 bases. Unmatched junction bases numbered 5, after V lost 3 bases and J lost 7 bases. CDR3 size: 13 residues. Germline CDR1 and CDR2: MNHEY and SMNVEV (reference sequence). CDR3 region: CASSFQGAGEQYF. The DNA for the CDR3 is TGTGCCAGCAGTTTTCAGGGGGCAGGGGAGCAGTACTTC.

The rearrangement uses TRBV5-1 and TRBJ2-3; D unclear. V lost 3 bases, J lost 2 bases, and 13 bases lay in between. Germline values: CDR1 SGHRS, CDR2 YFSETQ. The CDR3 totals 15 residues. CDR3 sequence (DNA): TGCGCCAGCAGCTCAAGACCACCAAACACAGATACGCAGTATTTT. This encodes CASSSRPPNTDTQYF.